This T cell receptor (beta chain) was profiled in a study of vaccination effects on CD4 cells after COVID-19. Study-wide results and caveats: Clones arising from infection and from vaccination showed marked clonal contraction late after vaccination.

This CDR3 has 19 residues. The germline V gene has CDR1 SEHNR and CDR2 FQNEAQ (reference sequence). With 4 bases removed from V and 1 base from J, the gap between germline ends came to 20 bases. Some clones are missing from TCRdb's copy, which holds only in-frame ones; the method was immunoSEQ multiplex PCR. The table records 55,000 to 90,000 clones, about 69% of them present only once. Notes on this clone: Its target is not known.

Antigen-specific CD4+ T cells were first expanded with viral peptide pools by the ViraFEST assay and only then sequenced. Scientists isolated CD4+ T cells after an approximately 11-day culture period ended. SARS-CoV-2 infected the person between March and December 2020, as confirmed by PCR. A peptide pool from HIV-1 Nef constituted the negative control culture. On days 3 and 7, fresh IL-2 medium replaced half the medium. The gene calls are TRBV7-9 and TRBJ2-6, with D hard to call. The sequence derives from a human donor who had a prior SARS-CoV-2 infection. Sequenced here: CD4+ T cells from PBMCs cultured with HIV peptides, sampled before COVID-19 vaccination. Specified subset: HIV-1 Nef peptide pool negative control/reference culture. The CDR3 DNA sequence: TGTGCCAGCAGCTCTCCCCGAAATAGGGATGTTTCTGGGGCCAACGTCCTGACTTTC. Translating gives CASSSPRNRDVSGANVLTF.